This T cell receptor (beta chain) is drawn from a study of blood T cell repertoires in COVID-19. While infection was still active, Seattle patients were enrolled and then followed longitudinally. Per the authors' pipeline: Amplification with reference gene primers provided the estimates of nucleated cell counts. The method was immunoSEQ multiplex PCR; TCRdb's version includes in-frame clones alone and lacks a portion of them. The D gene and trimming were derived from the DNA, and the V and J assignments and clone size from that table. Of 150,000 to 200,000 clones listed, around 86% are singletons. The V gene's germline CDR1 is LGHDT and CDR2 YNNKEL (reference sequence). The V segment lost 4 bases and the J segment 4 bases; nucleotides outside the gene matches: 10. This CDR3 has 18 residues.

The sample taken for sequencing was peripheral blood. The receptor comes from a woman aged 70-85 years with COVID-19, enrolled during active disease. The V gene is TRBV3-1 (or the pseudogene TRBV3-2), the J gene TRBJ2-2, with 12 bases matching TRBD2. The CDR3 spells CASSPISGLAGITGELFF. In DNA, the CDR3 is TGTGCCAGCAGCCCAATTTCAGGACTAGCGGGAATCACCGGGGAGCTGTTTTTT.